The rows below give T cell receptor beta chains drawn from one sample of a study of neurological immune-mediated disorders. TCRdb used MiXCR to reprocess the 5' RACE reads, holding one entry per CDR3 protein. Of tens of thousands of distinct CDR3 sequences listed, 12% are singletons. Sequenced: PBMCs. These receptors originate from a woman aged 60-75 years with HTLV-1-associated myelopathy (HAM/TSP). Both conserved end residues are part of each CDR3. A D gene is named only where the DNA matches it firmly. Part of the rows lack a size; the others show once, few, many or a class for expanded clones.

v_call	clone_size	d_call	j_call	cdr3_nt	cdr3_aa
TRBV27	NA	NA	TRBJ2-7	TGTGCCAGCAGTTTATCGTTAGCGGAAGTTCCTTACGAGCAGTACTTC	CASSLSLAEVPYEQYF
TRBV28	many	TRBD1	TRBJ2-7	TGTGCCAGCAGTGGGACAGGGAGTTCCTACGAGCAGTACTTC	CASSGTGSSYEQYF
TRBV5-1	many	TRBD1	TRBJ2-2	TGCGCCAGCAAAGACAGGGCTGAGAACACCGGGGAGCTGTTTTTT	CASKDRAENTGELFF
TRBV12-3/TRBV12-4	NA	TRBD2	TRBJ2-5	TGTGCCAGCACCCCTGGGTTAGCGGGAGTTTTCGGATTAGAGACCCAGTACTTC	CASTPGLAGVFGLETQYF
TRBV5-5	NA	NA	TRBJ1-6	TGTGCCAGCAGCGGTGGGTCTACGCATTCACCCCTCCACTTT	CASSGGSTHSPLHF
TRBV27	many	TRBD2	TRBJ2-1	TGTGCCAGCAGTTTTGGTGCGGGAGGGCTGTACAATGAGCAGTTCTTC	CASSFGAGGLYNEQFF
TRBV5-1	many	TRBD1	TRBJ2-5	TGCGCCAGCAGCTTGGAACAGGGGAAAGAGACCCAGTACTTC	CASSLEQGKETQYF
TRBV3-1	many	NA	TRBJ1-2	TGTGCCAGCAGCCAAGAAGCCGGCTACACCTTC	CASSQEAGYTF
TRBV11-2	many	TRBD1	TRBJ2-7	TGTGCCAGCAGCTTACGCAGGGGGCTGTACGAGCAGTACTTC	CASSLRRGLYEQYF
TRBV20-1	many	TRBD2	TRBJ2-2	TGCAGTGCTTTTAGCGGGAGGGGCACCGGGGAGCTGTTTTTT	CSAFSGRGTGELFF
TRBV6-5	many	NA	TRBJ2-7	TGTGCCAGCAGTTACAAGTCGGGGGCAATCTACGAGCAGTACTTC	CASSYKSGAIYEQYF
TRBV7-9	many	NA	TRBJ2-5	TGTGCCAGCAGCTTAGCCCCGGAGACCCAGTACTTC	CASSLAPETQYF
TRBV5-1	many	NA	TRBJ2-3	TGCGCCAGCAGCTGGGGGGGGGGCTCACCTCGAAACGAAGATACGCAGTATTTT	CASSWGGGSPRNEDTQYF
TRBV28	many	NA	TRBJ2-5	TGTGCCAGCAGTCCCGGGAGAGTAGAGACCCAGTACTTC	CASSPGRVETQYF
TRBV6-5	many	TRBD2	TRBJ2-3	TGTGCCAGCTCGAAGACTAGCACCACAGATACGCAGTATTTT	CASSKTSTTDTQYF
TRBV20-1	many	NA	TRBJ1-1	TGCAGTGCTAGAGATTATCGGCAGGGGAACACTGAAGCTTTCTTT	CSARDYRQGNTEAFF
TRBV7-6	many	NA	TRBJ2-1	TGTGCCAGCAGCTTGGTGGCTAGCTCCTACAATGAGCAGTTCTTC	CASSLVASSYNEQFF
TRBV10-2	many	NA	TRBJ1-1	TGCGCCAGCAGAGGAGGGGAATACACTGAAGCTTTCTTT	CASRGGEYTEAFF
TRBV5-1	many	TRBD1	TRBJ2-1	TGCGCCAGCGGACAGGGGATCAATGAGCAGTTCTTC	CASGQGINEQFF
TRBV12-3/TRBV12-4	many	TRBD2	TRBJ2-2	TGTGCCAGCAGCCCCTACTCGTCCGGAGGGGGACTAGCGGGAGTATCCTCTGCCGGGGAGCTGTTTTTT	CASSPYSSGGGLAGVSSAGELFF
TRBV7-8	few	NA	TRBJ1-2	TGTGCCAGCAGCTTAGAACACCTTGGCGGCTACACCTTC	CASSLEHLGGYTF
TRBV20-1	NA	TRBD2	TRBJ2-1	TGCAGTGCTAGGCGGGGGCATAGCGGGAGTCTCAATGAGCAGTTCTTC	CSARRGHSGSLNEQFF
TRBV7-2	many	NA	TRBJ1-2	TGTGCCAGCAGCGTCAATCTTGGCTACACCTTC	CASSVNLGYTF
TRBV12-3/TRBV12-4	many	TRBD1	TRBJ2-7	TGTGCCAGCAGTTTTGGGGGGGGGACAGGGCTCTACGAGCAGTACTTC	CASSFGGGTGLYEQYF
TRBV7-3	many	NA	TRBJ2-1	TGTGCCAGCAGCTTAATCGGGGCGGACGGGCAGTTCTTC	CASSLIGADGQFF
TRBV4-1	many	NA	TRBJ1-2	TGCGCCAGCAGCCATAGGGTGAAGAACTATGGCTACACCTTC	CASSHRVKNYGYTF
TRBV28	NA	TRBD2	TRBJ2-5	TGTGTCAGCAGTTTACCTAGCGGGAGCTTGAGAGAGACCCAGTACTTC	CVSSLPSGSLRETQYF
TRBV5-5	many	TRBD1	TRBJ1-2	TGTGCCAGCAGCCCAAACCGGGACAGTCTTAACTATGGCTACACCTTC	CASSPNRDSLNYGYTF
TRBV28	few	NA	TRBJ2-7	TGTGCCAGCAGTGGGACCGGGACACTAGCCTACGAGCAGTACTTC	CASSGTGTLAYEQYF
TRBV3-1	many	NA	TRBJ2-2	TGTGCCAGCAGCTCGGCCGGGAGCCGCACCGGGGAGCTGTTTTTT	CASSSAGSRTGELFF
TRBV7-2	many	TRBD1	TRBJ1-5	TGTGCCAGCAGCTTGTGGGCAGGGGGCGGGGTAAATCAGCCCCAGCATTTT	CASSLWAGGGVNQPQHF
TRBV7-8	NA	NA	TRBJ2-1	TGTGCCAGCAGCTCCCAGCTGGGCAGGGTGGATGAGCAGTTCTTC	CASSSQLGRVDEQFF
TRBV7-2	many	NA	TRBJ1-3	TGTGCCAGCAGCACCCACGGGAGGGCCTCTGGAAACACCATATATTTT	CASSTHGRASGNTIYF